This T cell receptor (beta chain) was documented in a study of T cell responses to AZD1222 COVID-19 vaccine. Broader study findings: Seropositivity was recorded at baseline in only a handful of AZD1222 recipients.

This clone showed up just a few times. Its matching antigen is unknown. This CDR3 has 20 amino acids. Losses at the gene ends were 0 bases for V and 4 bases for J; bases not matched to a gene: 14. The germline V gene encodes CDR1 SGHDN and CDR2 FVKESK. Only in-frame clones appear in the TCRdb table, and some are missing; sequencing was by immunoSEQ multiplex PCR. The profile shows some 150,000 clones, more than 80% of them singletons. The receptor was isolated from an adult in good health. This chain links TRBV14 with TRBJ2-1; the match to TRBD2 covers 11 bases. This specimen was peripheral blood, taken on day 0 of MenACWY control vaccination. CDR3 residues: CASSQERLAGGPRLYNEQFF. The CDR3 DNA reads TGTGCCAGCAGCCAAGAAAGGCTAGCGGGAGGCCCTAGGCTTTACAATGAGCAGTTCTTC.